This T cell receptor (beta chain) was profiled in a study of cytomegalovirus exposure and HLA in healthy donors. A remark on this clone: Its target is unknown.

The CDR3 runs to 15 residues. V lost 4 bases, J lost 0 bases, and 10 bases lay in between. CDR1 is MDHEN, CDR2 SYDVKM, per germline. Amplification used 60 Vbeta primers and 13 Jbeta primers. Sequencing was performed with immunoSEQ multiplex PCR; in TCRdb, only in-frame clones are kept and a portion is missing. The sample table includes 130,000 to 150,000 clones. Study-wide results and limits: In a later analysis, approximately 15,000 TCR beta sequences were associated with HLA alleles at 0.05 false discovery rate.

The TCR comes from a man between 35 and 55 years old in good health and CMV-seronegative. Sequencing was carried out using PBMCs. The V call is TRBV28, the J call TRBJ1-3; D may be TRBD1 (6 bases). The CDR3 here is CASSSQQGSGNTIYF. DNA for the CDR3: TGTGCCAGCAGTTCCCAACAGGGCTCTGGAAACACCATATATTTT.